This is a list of T cell receptor beta chains from one sample in a study of blood T cell repertoires in COVID-19. TCRdb keeps only in-frame clones here, not all; method: immunoSEQ multiplex PCR. The profile shows around 200,000 clones, more than 85% of them singletons. The specimen was peripheral blood. All receptors derive from an elderly woman in a cohort sampled during active or convalescent COVID-19. Both conserved end residues are part of each CDR3. Fields, in order: V gene, D gene, clone size, J gene, CDR3 protein, CDR3 DNA. A D gene is named only where the DNA matches it firmly. Where a row states a size, it is once, few, many or the class of an expanded clone; other rows omit it.

v_gene: TRBV10-1
d_gene: NA
abundance: NA
j_gene: TRBJ1-1
CDR3aa: CASSESRGGAPTEAFF
CDR3nt: TGCGCCAGCAGTGAGTCGAGGGGGGGCGCCCCCACTGAAGCTTTCTTT

v_gene: TRBV2
d_gene: NA
abundance: NA
j_gene: TRBJ2-2
CDR3aa: CASSEAVMNSNTGELFF
CDR3nt: TGTGCCAGCAGTGAAGCAGTCATGAACTCGAACACCGGGGAGCTGTTTTTT

v_gene: TRBV7-6
d_gene: TRBD1
abundance: NA
j_gene: TRBJ2-2
CDR3aa: CASSSGTELNTGELFF
CDR3nt: TGTGCCAGCAGCTCGGGGACAGAATTGAACACCGGGGAGCTGTTTTTT

v_gene: TRBV18
d_gene: TRBD1
abundance: NA
j_gene: TRBJ1-4
CDR3aa: CASSDPGQGALNEKLFF
CDR3nt: TGTGCCAGCTCAGATCCGGGACAGGGGGCCCTTAATGAAAAACTGTTTTTT

v_gene: TRBV4-1
d_gene: TRBD1
abundance: NA
j_gene: TRBJ1-3
CDR3aa: CASSHPTGEIGNTIYF
CDR3nt: TGCGCCAGCAGCCATCCGACAGGGGAGATCGGAAACACCATATATTTT

v_gene: TRBV2
d_gene: TRBD1
abundance: NA
j_gene: TRBJ1-1
CDR3aa: CASSETGRNTEAFF
CDR3nt: TGTGCCAGCAGTGAGACAGGGAGGAACACTGAAGCTTTCTTT

v_gene: TRBV5-8
d_gene: TRBD1
abundance: few
j_gene: TRBJ2-3
CDR3aa: CASSSIRQGAFGTDTQYF
CDR3nt: TGTGCCAGCAGCTCAATAAGACAGGGGGCTTTTGGCACAGATACGCAGTATTTT

v_gene: TRBV19
d_gene: TRBD2
abundance: once
j_gene: TRBJ2-1
CDR3aa: CASSKRLAGGKQFF
CDR3nt: TGTGCCAGTAGTAAGAGACTAGCGGGGGGGAAGCAGTTCTTC

v_gene: TRBV3-1/TRBV3-2
d_gene: NA
abundance: NA
j_gene: TRBJ1-4
CDR3aa: CASSQVSVNEKLFF
CDR3nt: TGTGCCAGCAGCCAAGTTTCAGTGAATGAAAAACTGTTTTTT

v_gene: TRBV2
d_gene: NA
abundance: NA
j_gene: TRBJ2-2
CDR3aa: CASSIGGTGELFF
CDR3nt: TGTGCCAGCAGTATCGGGGGCACCGGGGAGCTGTTTTTT

v_gene: TRBV10-1
d_gene: NA
abundance: NA
j_gene: TRBJ2-4
CDR3aa: CASSEDRPVWVAKNIQYF
CDR3nt: TGCGCCAGCAGTGAGGACAGGCCTGTGTGGGTAGCCAAAAACATTCAGTACTTC

v_gene: TRBV6-2/TRBV6-3
d_gene: NA
abundance: NA
j_gene: TRBJ2-3
CDR3aa: CASSYPGTDTQYF
CDR3nt: TGTGCCAGCAGTTACCCCGGGACAGATACGCAGTATTTT

v_gene: TRBV24-1
d_gene: TRBD1
abundance: NA
j_gene: TRBJ2-5
CDR3aa: CATRRQGQETQYF
CDR3nt: TGTGCCACCCGGAGACAGGGGCAAGAGACCCAGTACTTC

v_gene: TRBV7-2
d_gene: NA
abundance: once
j_gene: TRBJ2-7
CDR3aa: CASSLRWLRADEQYF
CDR3nt: TGTGCCAGCAGCTTACGATGGTTGCGGGCCGACGAGCAGTACTTC

v_gene: TRBV28
d_gene: NA
abundance: NA
j_gene: TRBJ1-6
CDR3aa: CASIRTVGNSPLHF
CDR3nt: TGTGCCAGCATTCGGACAGTTGGTAATTCACCCCTCCACTTT

v_gene: TRBV4-1
d_gene: NA
abundance: NA
j_gene: TRBJ1-5
CDR3aa: CASSQESTANYQPQHF
CDR3nt: TGCGCCAGCAGCCAAGAGAGCACAGCAAATTACCAGCCCCAGCATTTT

v_gene: TRBV28
d_gene: NA
abundance: NA
j_gene: TRBJ2-7
CDR3aa: CASSVGAIQLEQYF
CDR3nt: TGTGCCAGCAGTGTTGGGGCTATCCAGCTCGAGCAGTACTTC

v_gene: TRBV7-8
d_gene: NA
abundance: NA
j_gene: TRBJ2-2
CDR3aa: CASRPRSGGANTGELFF
CDR3nt: TGTGCCAGCAGACCCCGGTCAGGAGGCGCGAACACCGGGGAGCTGTTTTTT

v_gene: TRBV13
d_gene: TRBD1
abundance: NA
j_gene: TRBJ2-1
CDR3aa: CASSRRTGNVENEQFF
CDR3nt: TGTGCCAGCAGCCGGAGGACAGGGAACGTCGAGAATGAGCAGTTCTTC

v_gene: TRBV15
d_gene: TRBD1
abundance: NA
j_gene: TRBJ1-2
CDR3aa: CATSRGQGHGYTF
CDR3nt: TGTGCCACCAGCAGGGGACAGGGGCACGGCTACACCTTC

v_gene: TRBV15
d_gene: TRBD2
abundance: once
j_gene: TRBJ2-1
CDR3aa: CATSRASGSSNEQFF
CDR3nt: TGTGCCACCAGCAGAGCGAGCGGGAGCTCGAATGAGCAGTTCTTC

v_gene: TRBV18
d_gene: NA
abundance: NA
j_gene: TRBJ1-5
CDR3aa: CASSPPSYQGTQPQHF
CDR3nt: TGTGCCAGCTCACCTCCTTCTTACCAGGGAACCCAGCCCCAGCATTTT

v_gene: TRBV19
d_gene: TRBD2
abundance: NA
j_gene: TRBJ2-2
CDR3aa: CASSKLAANTGELFF
CDR3nt: TGTGCCAGTAGTAAGCTAGCGGCGAACACCGGGGAGCTGTTTTTT

v_gene: TRBV23-1
d_gene: TRBD1
abundance: NA
j_gene: TRBJ1-5
CDR3aa: CASRHPGQGSGQPQHF
CDR3nt: TGCGCCAGCAGACACCCGGGACAGGGTTCCGGTCAGCCCCAGCATTTT

v_gene: TRBV11-3
d_gene: TRBD2
abundance: NA
j_gene: TRBJ2-3
CDR3aa: CASSNLRTSGDTDTQYF
CDR3nt: TGTGCCAGCAGCAACCTTCGGACTAGCGGGGACACAGATACGCAGTATTTT

v_gene: TRBV19
d_gene: NA
abundance: NA
j_gene: TRBJ2-3
CDR3aa: CASSMTSPGTDTQYF
CDR3nt: TGTGCCAGTAGTATGACTAGTCCCGGCACAGATACGCAGTATTTT

v_gene: TRBV28
d_gene: NA
abundance: NA
j_gene: TRBJ1-2
CDR3aa: CASSLGGQHYGYTF
CDR3nt: TGTGCCAGCAGTTTAGGCGGACAACACTATGGCTACACCTTC

v_gene: TRBV4-1
d_gene: NA
abundance: NA
j_gene: TRBJ1-1
CDR3aa: CASSQEDTNTEAFF
CDR3nt: TGCGCCAGCAGCCAAGAAGACACGAACACTGAAGCTTTCTTT

v_gene: TRBV20-1
d_gene: NA
abundance: NA
j_gene: TRBJ1-4
CDR3aa: CSASRPATNEKLFF
CDR3nt: TGCAGTGCTAGTCGCCCGGCAACTAATGAAAAACTGTTTTTT

v_gene: TRBV5-3
d_gene: TRBD1
abundance: NA
j_gene: TRBJ1-6
CDR3aa: CARSLQGINNSPLHF
CDR3nt: TGTGCCAGAAGCCTACAGGGGATAAATAATTCACCCCTCCACTTT

v_gene: TRBV28
d_gene: NA
abundance: NA
j_gene: TRBJ2-5
CDR3aa: CASRGIARETQYF
CDR3nt: TGTGCCAGCCGGGGGATCGCCAGGGAGACCCAGTACTTC

v_gene: TRBV29-1
d_gene: NA
abundance: once
j_gene: TRBJ2-1
CDR3aa: CSVEGQFGDEQFF
CDR3nt: TGCAGCGTTGAGGGACAATTTGGGGATGAGCAGTTCTTC

v_gene: TRBV5-1
d_gene: TRBD1
abundance: NA
j_gene: TRBJ1-6
CDR3aa: CASSLGGQGYNSPLHF
CDR3nt: TGCGCCAGCAGCTTGGGGGGACAGGGCTATAATTCACCCCTCCACTTT

v_gene: TRBV6-1
d_gene: TRBD1
abundance: NA
j_gene: TRBJ1-2
CDR3aa: CASSEPGQANYGYTF
CDR3nt: TGTGCCAGCAGTGAACCGGGACAGGCTAACTATGGCTACACCTTC

v_gene: TRBV18
d_gene: NA
abundance: NA
j_gene: TRBJ1-2
CDR3aa: CASSPPASRGLDGYTF
CDR3nt: TGTGCCAGCTCACCACCTGCGTCCAGGGGCTTAGATGGCTACACCTTC

v_gene: TRBV5-1
d_gene: TRBD2
abundance: NA
j_gene: TRBJ2-5
CDR3aa: CASSLTASGQETQYF
CDR3nt: TGCGCCAGCAGCTTGACGGCTAGCGGACAAGAGACCCAGTACTTC

v_gene: TRBV5-1
d_gene: TRBD1
abundance: NA
j_gene: TRBJ2-7
CDR3aa: CASSLARGQGDPEQYF
CDR3nt: TGCGCCAGCAGCTTGGCGCGGGGACAGGGAGATCCCGAGCAGTACTTC

v_gene: TRBV30
d_gene: NA
abundance: NA
j_gene: TRBJ1-5
CDR3aa: CAWSMKGGNQPQHF
CDR3nt: TGTGCCTGGAGTATGAAGGGAGGCAATCAGCCCCAGCATTTT

v_gene: TRBV12-5
d_gene: NA
abundance: NA
j_gene: TRBJ1-2
CDR3aa: CASGLVGGHGYTF
CDR3nt: TGTGCTAGTGGTTTGGTGGGGGGACATGGCTACACCTTC

v_gene: TRBV20-1
d_gene: TRBD2
abundance: NA
j_gene: TRBJ2-2
CDR3aa: CSASGGGNTGELFF
CDR3nt: TGCAGTGCTAGTGGCGGGGGGAACACCGGGGAGCTGTTTTTT

v_gene: TRBV11-3
d_gene: NA
abundance: NA
j_gene: TRBJ1-2
CDR3aa: CASSLDPGRDGYTF
CDR3nt: TGTGCCAGCAGCTTAGACCCGGGAAGGGATGGCTACACCTTC

v_gene: TRBV4-1
d_gene: NA
abundance: NA
j_gene: TRBJ1-1
CDR3aa: CASSQESRLRGSEAFF
CDR3nt: TGCGCCAGCAGCCAAGAATCAAGACTCCGTGGCTCTGAAGCTTTCTTT

v_gene: TRBV5-1
d_gene: NA
abundance: NA
j_gene: TRBJ1-1
CDR3aa: CASSYRPTDTEAFF
CDR3nt: TGCGCCAGCAGCTATAGGCCGACAGACACTGAAGCTTTCTTT

v_gene: TRBV11-3
d_gene: NA
abundance: NA
j_gene: TRBJ2-7
CDR3aa: CASSPPRGSVYEQYF
CDR3nt: TGTGCCAGCAGCCCCCCTAGGGGGAGTGTCTACGAGCAGTACTTC

v_gene: TRBV7-6
d_gene: NA
abundance: NA
j_gene: TRBJ1-2
CDR3aa: CASSLEGVGLGGYTF
CDR3nt: TGTGCCAGCAGCTTAGAGGGGGTAGGACTTGGGGGCTACACCTTC

v_gene: TRBV4-3
d_gene: TRBD1
abundance: NA
j_gene: TRBJ2-5
CDR3aa: CASSQGRTGSQETQYF
CDR3nt: TGCGCCAGCAGCCAAGGACGGACAGGCTCCCAAGAGACCCAGTACTTC

v_gene: TRBV7-6
d_gene: NA
abundance: NA
j_gene: TRBJ1-2
CDR3aa: CASSLRFLGRVNSSMSYGYTF
CDR3nt: TGTGCCAGCAGCTTACGGTTTCTTGGCAGGGTAAATTCGAGTATGTCCTATGGCTACACCTTC

v_gene: TRBV18
d_gene: TRBD1
abundance: NA
j_gene: TRBJ2-2
CDR3aa: CASSRQGAGELFF
CDR3nt: TGTGCCAGCTCACGACAGGGAGCCGGGGAGCTGTTTTTT

v_gene: TRBV5-1
d_gene: NA
abundance: few
j_gene: TRBJ1-2
CDR3aa: CASSPVEGTLSTF
CDR3nt: TGCGCCAGCAGCCCGGTTGAGGGCACCCTCTCCACCTTC

v_gene: TRBV3-1/TRBV3-2
d_gene: NA
abundance: once
j_gene: TRBJ2-5
CDR3aa: CASSGLLRESRRETQYF
CDR3nt: TGTGCCAGCAGCGGACTTTTACGGGAGAGCCGACGAGAGACCCAGTACTTC

v_gene: TRBV18
d_gene: NA
abundance: NA
j_gene: TRBJ1-5
CDR3aa: CASSDSRTEDQPQHF
CDR3nt: TGTGCCAGCTCAGATTCCCGGACTGAGGATCAGCCCCAGCATTTT

v_gene: TRBV5-1
d_gene: TRBD2
abundance: NA
j_gene: TRBJ2-1
CDR3aa: CASSLRREGRYNEQFF
CDR3nt: TGCGCCAGCAGCTTGAGGCGGGAGGGCCGCTACAATGAGCAGTTCTTC

v_gene: TRBV19
d_gene: NA
abundance: NA
j_gene: TRBJ2-6
CDR3aa: CASSPRRGAGANVLTF
CDR3nt: TGTGCCAGTAGTCCCCGGAGAGGCGCTGGGGCCAACGTCCTGACTTTC

v_gene: TRBV24-1
d_gene: TRBD1
abundance: NA
j_gene: TRBJ2-3
CDR3aa: CATSDPGQGKNTQYF
CDR3nt: TGTGCCACCAGTGACCCGGGACAGGGTAAGAATACGCAGTATTTT

v_gene: TRBV5-1
d_gene: TRBD1
abundance: once
j_gene: TRBJ2-5
CDR3aa: CASSSSQGWETQYF
CDR3nt: TGCGCCAGCAGCTCCTCACAGGGGTGGGAGACCCAGTACTTC

v_gene: TRBV9
d_gene: NA
abundance: NA
j_gene: TRBJ1-5
CDR3aa: CASSVATGGEISNQPQHF
CDR3nt: TGTGCCAGCAGCGTAGCTACGGGGGGGGAGATCAGCAATCAGCCCCAGCATTTT

v_gene: TRBV5-5
d_gene: NA
abundance: NA
j_gene: TRBJ2-7
CDR3aa: CASSLVVSVHEQYF
CDR3nt: TGTGCCAGCAGCTTGGTGGTTAGTGTCCACGAGCAGTACTTC

v_gene: TRBV16
d_gene: TRBD2
abundance: NA
j_gene: TRBJ2-2
CDR3aa: CASSQTGLAGANTGELFF
CDR3nt: TGTGCCAGCAGCCAAACGGGACTAGCGGGGGCGAACACCGGGGAGCTGTTTTTT

v_gene: TRBV5-1
d_gene: NA
abundance: NA
j_gene: TRBJ1-1
CDR3aa: CASSPGGDTEAFF
CDR3nt: TGCGCCAGCAGCCCGGGCGGGGACACTGAAGCTTTCTTT

v_gene: TRBV20-1
d_gene: NA
abundance: NA
j_gene: TRBJ1-1
CDR3aa: CSASGSGNTEAFF
CDR3nt: TGCAGTGCTAGTGGGAGTGGGAACACTGAAGCTTTCTTT